This T cell receptor beta chain is drawn from a study of patients and donors after allogeneic stem cell transplantation. TCRdb reanalysed the RT-PCR reads using MiXCR and keeps one entry per CDR3 protein. The table records about 960,000 distinct CDR3 sequences, under 20% of them present only once. CDR1 is ENHRY and CDR2 is SYGVKD in the germline V gene. The germline V and J ends were trimmed by 3 bases and 3 bases, with 12 bases remaining between them. This CDR3 is 14 amino acids long. This clonotype was detected a few times. The receptor comes from a human donor who was either an allogeneic HSCT recipient or a stem cell or donor lymphocyte infusion donor (not recorded which). It is not recorded whose cells these are; they may come from a transplant donor. V gene TRBV10-3 combines with J gene TRBJ2-7; D perhaps matches TRBD2 (6 bases). Sequenced sample: blood, either unsorted or a sorted T cell fraction (not recorded which). The CDR3 loop is CAISDGSRVYEQYF. In DNA form, the CDR3 reads TGTGCCATCAGTGACGGGAGTCGGGTCTACGAGCAGTACTTC.